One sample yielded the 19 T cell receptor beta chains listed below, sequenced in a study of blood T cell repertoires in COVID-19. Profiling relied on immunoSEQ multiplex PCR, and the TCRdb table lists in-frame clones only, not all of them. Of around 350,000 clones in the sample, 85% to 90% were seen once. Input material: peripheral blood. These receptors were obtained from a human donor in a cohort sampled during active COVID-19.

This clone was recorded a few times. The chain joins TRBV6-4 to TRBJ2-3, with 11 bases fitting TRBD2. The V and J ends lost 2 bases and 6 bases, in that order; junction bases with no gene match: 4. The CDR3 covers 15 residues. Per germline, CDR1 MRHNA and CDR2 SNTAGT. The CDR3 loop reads CASSDTGTSGDTQYF. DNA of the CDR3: TGTGCCAGCAGTGACACCGGGACTAGCGGCGATACGCAGTATTTT.

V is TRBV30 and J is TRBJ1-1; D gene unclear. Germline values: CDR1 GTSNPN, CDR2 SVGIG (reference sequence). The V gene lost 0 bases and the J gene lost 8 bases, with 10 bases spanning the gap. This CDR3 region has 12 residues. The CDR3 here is CAWSVELTEAFF. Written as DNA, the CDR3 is TGTGCCTGGAGTGTGGAGTTGACCGAAGCTTTCTTT.

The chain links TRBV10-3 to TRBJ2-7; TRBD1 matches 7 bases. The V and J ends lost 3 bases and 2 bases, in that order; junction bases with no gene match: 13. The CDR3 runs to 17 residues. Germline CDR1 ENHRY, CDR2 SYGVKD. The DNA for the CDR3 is TGTGCCATCAGTGACTTTTCCAGGGGGTACCTCCCCTACGAGCAGTACTTC. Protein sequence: CAISDFSRGYLPYEQYF.

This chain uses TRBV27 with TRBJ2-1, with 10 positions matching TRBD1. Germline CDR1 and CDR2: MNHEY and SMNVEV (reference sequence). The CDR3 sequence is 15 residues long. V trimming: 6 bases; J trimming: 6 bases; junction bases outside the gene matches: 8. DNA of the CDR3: TGTGCCAGCAGGGCCCGGGACAGGGGTAGCAATGAGCAGTTCTTC. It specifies CASRARDRGSNEQFF.

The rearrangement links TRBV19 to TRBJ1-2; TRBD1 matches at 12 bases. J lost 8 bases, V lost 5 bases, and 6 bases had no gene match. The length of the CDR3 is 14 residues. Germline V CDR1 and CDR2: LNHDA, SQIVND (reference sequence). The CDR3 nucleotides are TGTGCCAGTAGTCTCGGGACAGGGGGCCGGGGCTACACCTTC. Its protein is CASSLGTGGRGYTF. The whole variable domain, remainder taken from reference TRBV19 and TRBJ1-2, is DGGITQSPKYLFRKEGQNVTLSCEQNLNHDAMYWYRQDPGQGLRLIYYSQIVNDFQKGDIAEGYSVSREKKESFPLTVTSAQKNPTAFYLCASSLGTGGRGYTFGSGTRLTVV.

The DNA of the CDR3 is TGTGCCAGCAGTCCTATCCGGGGGACTAGCGGGATGGATACGCAGTATTTT. Residues: CASSPIRGTSGMDTQYF. The rearrangement links TRBV28 to TRBJ2-3; TRBD2 aligns across 13 bases. This CDR3 is built from 17 residues. After removal of 5 bases from V and 6 bases from J, the junction contained 11 bases not matched to a gene. Germline V gene sequence: CDR1 MDHEN, CDR2 SYDVKM.

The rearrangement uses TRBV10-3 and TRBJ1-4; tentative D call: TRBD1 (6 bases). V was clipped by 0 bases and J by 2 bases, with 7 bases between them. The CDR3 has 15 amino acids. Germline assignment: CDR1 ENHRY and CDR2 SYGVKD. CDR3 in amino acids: CAISESTGTNEKLFF. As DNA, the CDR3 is TGTGCCATCAGTGAGTCTACAGGGACTAATGAAAAACTGTTTTTT.

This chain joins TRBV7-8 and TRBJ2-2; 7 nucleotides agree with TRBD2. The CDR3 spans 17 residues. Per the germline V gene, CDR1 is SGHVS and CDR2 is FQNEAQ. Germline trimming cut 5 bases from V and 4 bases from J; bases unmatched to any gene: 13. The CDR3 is CASSPLAGRTGTGELFF. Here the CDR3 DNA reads TGTGCCAGCAGCCCCTTAGCGGGCAGGACTGGCACCGGGGAGCTGTTTTTT.

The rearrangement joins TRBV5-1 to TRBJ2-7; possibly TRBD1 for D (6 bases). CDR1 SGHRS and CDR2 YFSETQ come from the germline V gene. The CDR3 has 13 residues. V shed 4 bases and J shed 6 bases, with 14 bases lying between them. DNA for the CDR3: TGCGCCAGCAGCACGGACAGCCTCAGCGAGCAGTACTTC. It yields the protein CASSTDSLSEQYF.

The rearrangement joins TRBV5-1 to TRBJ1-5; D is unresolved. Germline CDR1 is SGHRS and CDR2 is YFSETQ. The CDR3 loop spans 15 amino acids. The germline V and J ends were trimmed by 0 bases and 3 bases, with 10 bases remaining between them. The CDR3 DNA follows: TGCGCCAGCAGCTTGGACAGTACCTCCAATCAGCCCCAGCATTTT. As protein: CASSLDSTSNQPQHF.

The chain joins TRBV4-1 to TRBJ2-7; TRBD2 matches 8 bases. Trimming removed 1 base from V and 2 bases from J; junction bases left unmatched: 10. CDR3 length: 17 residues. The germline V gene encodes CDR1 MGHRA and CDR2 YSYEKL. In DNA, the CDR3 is TGCGCCAGCAGCCAAGCTGGTAGCGGGATTATCACCTACGAGCAGTACTTC. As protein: CASSQAGSGIITYEQYF.

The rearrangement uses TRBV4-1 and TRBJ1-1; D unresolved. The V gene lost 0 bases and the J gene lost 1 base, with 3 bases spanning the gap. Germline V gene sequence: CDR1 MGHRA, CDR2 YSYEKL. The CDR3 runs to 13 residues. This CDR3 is CASSQEQNTEAFF. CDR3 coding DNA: TGCGCCAGCAGCCAAGAACAGAACACTGAAGCTTTCTTT.

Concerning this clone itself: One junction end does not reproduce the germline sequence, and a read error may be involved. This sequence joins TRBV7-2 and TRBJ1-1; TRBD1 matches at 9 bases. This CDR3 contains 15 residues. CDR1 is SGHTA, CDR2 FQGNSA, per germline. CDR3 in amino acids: CASTLGGTGSTEAFF. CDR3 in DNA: TGTGCCAGCACCTTAGGCGGGACAGGGAGCACTGAAGCTTTCTTT.

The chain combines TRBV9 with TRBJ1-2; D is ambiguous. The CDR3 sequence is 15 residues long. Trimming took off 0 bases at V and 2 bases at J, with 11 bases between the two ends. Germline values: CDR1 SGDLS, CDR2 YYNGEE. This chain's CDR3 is CASSVGGGNNYGYTF. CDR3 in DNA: TGTGCCAGCAGCGTAGGGGGAGGGAACAACTATGGCTACACCTTC.

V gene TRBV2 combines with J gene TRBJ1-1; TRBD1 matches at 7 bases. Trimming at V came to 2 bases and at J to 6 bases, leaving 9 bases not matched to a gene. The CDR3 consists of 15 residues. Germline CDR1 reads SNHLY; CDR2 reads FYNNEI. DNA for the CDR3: TGTGCCAGCAGTGAAACGGACAGGATTCGCGCTGAAGCTTTCTTT. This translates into CASSETDRIRAEAFF.

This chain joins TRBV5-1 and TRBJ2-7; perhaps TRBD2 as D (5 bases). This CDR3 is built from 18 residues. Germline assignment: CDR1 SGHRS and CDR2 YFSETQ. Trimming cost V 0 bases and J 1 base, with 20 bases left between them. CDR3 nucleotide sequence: TGCGCCAGCAGCTTGGTCCCATCGCGGAGCGGTGAATCCTACGAGCAGTACTTC. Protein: CASSLVPSRSGESYEQYF.

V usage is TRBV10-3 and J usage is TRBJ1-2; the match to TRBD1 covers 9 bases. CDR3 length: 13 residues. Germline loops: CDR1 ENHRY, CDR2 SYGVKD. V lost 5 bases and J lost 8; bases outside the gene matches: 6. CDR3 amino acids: CAISPGQGIGYTF. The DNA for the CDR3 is TGTGCCATCAGTCCCGGACAGGGGATAGGCTACACCTTC.

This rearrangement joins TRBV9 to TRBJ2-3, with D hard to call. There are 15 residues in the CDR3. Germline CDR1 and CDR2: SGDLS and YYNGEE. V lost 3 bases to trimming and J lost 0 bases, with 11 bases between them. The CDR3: CASSGDFPSTDTQYF. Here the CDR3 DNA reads TGTGCCAGCAGCGGAGATTTTCCCAGCACAGATACGCAGTATTTT.

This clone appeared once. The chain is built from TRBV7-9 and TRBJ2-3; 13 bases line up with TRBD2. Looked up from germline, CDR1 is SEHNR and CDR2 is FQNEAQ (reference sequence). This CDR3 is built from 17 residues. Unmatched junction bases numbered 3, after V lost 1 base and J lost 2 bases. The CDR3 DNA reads TGTGCCAGCAGCTTAGGGACTAGCGGGAGAAACACAGATACGCAGTATTTT. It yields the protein CASSLGTSGRNTDTQYF.